A selection of T cell receptor beta chains follows, all from one sample in a study of blood T cells in healthy people across ages. TCRdb re-called the 5' RACE reads through MiXCR, storing one row per CDR3 protein. The sample consists of about 780,000 distinct CDR3 sequences, about half of them appearing once. The specimen was blood. These receptors all come from an elderly man in good health. The CDR3 runs from the conserved cysteine through the conserved F or W. A D gene is named only where the DNA matches it firmly. Clone size is shown for a subset of rows, as once, few, many or a class of expanded clone.

TRBV6-2/TRBV6-3	TRBD2	-	TRBJ2-7	CASRILAGVYEQYF	TGTGCCAGCAGGATCCTGGCGGGAGTCTACGAGCAGTACTTC
TRBV20-1	TRBD1	-	TRBJ2-1	CSARDRGTGAGNEQFF	TGCAGTGCTAGAGATAGAGGGACAGGGGCAGGGAATGAGCAGTTCTTC
TRBV5-4	-	-	TRBJ2-3	CASSLPRVDTQYF	TGTGCCAGCAGCTTGCCGAGGGTAGATACGCAGTATTTT
TRBV7-3	TRBD2	few	TRBJ2-5	CASSLTSGRAGEQYF	TGTGCCAGCAGCCTGACTAGCGGGAGGGCCGGTGAGCAGTACTTC
TRBV5-1	-	-	TRBJ2-3	CASSLDSPPDTQYF	TGCGCCAGCAGCTTGGATTCTCCCCCAGATACGCAGTATTTT
TRBV7-2	TRBD1	-	TRBJ1-6	CASRTAGTGYSPLHF	TGTGCCAGCAGGACGGCCGGGACAGGATATTCACCCCTCCACTTT
TRBV20-1	-	-	TRBJ1-6	CSASLTDSPLHF	TGCAGTGCTAGTTTAACGGATTCACCCCTCCACTTT
TRBV3-1	-	-	TRBJ2-1	CASSQEGIYYNEQFF	TGTGCCAGCAGCCAAGAGGGAATTTACTACAATGAGCAGTTCTTC
TRBV12-3/TRBV12-4	TRBD2	few	TRBJ2-1	CASSFDSGIDYNEQFF	TGTGCCAGCAGTTTTGATAGCGGGATAGATTACAATGAGCAGTTCTTC
TRBV7-9	TRBD2	-	TRBJ2-7	CASSLATSGTSGSYEQYF	TGTGCCAGCAGCTTAGCGACCTCCGGGACTAGCGGATCCTACGAGCAGTACTTC
TRBV5-1	-	-	TRBJ2-3	CASTRAAGRGDLDTQYF	TGCGCCAGCACCCGGGCCGCCGGGCGGGGTGATCTGGATACGCAGTATTTT
TRBV5-5	-	-	TRBJ2-3	CASSLAYGAGTDAQYF	TGTGCCAGCAGCTTGGCCTATGGGGCCGGGACGGATGCGCAGTATTTT
TRBV7-2	-	few	TRBJ2-5	CASSVRGETQYF	TGTGCCAGCAGCGTTCGTGGAGAGACCCAGTACTTC
TRBV28	-	-	TRBJ2-7	CASSLHARAQQHEQYF	TGTGCCAGCAGTCTACATGCTAGGGCCCAGCAGCACGAGCAGTACTTC
TRBV4-1	TRBD2	-	TRBJ2-7	CASSQGLAVSYNEQYF	TGCGCCAGCAGCCAAGGACTAGCGGTTTCCTACAATGAGCAGTACTTC
TRBV11-2	-	-	TRBJ2-7	CASSLGIPGPNYNEQYF	TGTGCCAGCAGCTTGGGCATTCCGGGGCCTAACTACAATGAGCAGTACTTC
TRBV24-1	-	-	TRBJ2-1	CATNRAGSGEQFF	TGTGCCACCAACCGGGCGGGGTCGGGTGAGCAGTTCTTC
TRBV20-1	TRBD1	-	TRBJ1-6	CSARGQGFGSPLHF	TGCAGTGCTAGAGGACAGGGGTTTGGTTCACCCCTCCACTTT
TRBV29-1	-	few	TRBJ2-3	CSVAGDTDTQYF	TGCAGCGTTGCAGGGGACACAGATACGCAGTATTTT
TRBV20-1	-	-	TRBJ2-7	CSALNYIGYNEQYF	TGCAGTGCTCTCAACTATATAGGGTACAATGAGCAGTACTTC
TRBV2	-	-	TRBJ2-1	CASSVRVADNEQFF	TGTGCCAGCAGTGTACGGGTAGCGGACAATGAGCAGTTCTTC
TRBV7-3	-	-	TRBJ1-2	CASSFTGGLVEDGYTF	TGTGCCAGCAGCTTCACGGGGGGGTTGGTGGAAGATGGCTACACCTTC
TRBV7-9	TRBD2	few	TRBJ2-1	CASSLLAGNRFF	TGTGCCAGCAGCTTACTAGCGGGAAATAGGTTCTTC
TRBV7-9	-	few	TRBJ2-5	CASSLRRGGEEQYF	TGTGCCAGCAGCTTACGTAGGGGGGGCGAAGAGCAGTACTTC
TRBV7-2	-	-	TRBJ2-1	CASSYLSGWGLGEQFF	TGTGCCAGCAGCTACCTATCAGGGTGGGGTCTTGGTGAGCAGTTCTTC
TRBV10-3	TRBD2	few	TRBJ2-7	CAISGTSGSEQYF	TGTGCCATCAGTGGGACTAGCGGGAGCGAGCAGTACTTC
TRBV25-1	-	-	TRBJ2-7	CATKTIYEQYF	TGTGCCACCAAAACCATATACGAGCAGTACTTC